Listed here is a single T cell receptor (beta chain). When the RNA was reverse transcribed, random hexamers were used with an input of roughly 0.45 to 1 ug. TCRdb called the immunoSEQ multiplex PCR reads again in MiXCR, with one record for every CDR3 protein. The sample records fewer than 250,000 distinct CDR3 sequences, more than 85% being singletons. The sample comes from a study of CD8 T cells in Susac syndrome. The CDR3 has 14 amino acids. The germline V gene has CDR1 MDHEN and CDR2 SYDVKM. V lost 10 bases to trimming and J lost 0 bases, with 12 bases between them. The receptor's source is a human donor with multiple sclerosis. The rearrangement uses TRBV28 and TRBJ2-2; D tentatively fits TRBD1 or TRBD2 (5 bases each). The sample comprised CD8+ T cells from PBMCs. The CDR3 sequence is CATRDVSNTGELFF. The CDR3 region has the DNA TGTGCCACCCGGGACGTATCGAACACCGGGGAGCTGTTTTTT.